The 22 T cell receptor beta chains presented below share a single source sample, sequenced in a study of technical replicates of blood from a few donors. The protocol was immunoSEQ multiplex PCR, while the TCRdb copy is restricted to in-frame clones and leaves out a portion. The sample has about 83,000 clones; roughly 94% are singletons. The sequencing sample was made of T cells isolated from PBMCs. These receptors were taken from a human donor in good health.

This clone came up once. The chain employs TRBV5-1 and TRBJ2-3; the D gene is possibly TRBD1 (5 bases). CDR3 length: 15 amino acids. Trimming left V 1 base short and J 6 bases short, with 15 bases between. Germline V gives CDR1 SGHRS, CDR2 YFSETQ. The CDR3: CASSLNRQGPDTQYF. The CDR3, as DNA: TGCGCCAGCAGCTTGAATAGGCAGGGCCCGGATACGCAGTATTTT.

This clone was observed a few times. The rearrangement links TRBV4-1 to TRBJ1-5; a possible D gene is TRBD1 (6 bases). The CDR3 is made up of 14 amino acids. Germline values: CDR1 MGHRA, CDR2 YSYEKL. With 3 bases removed from V and 6 bases from J, the gap between germline ends came to 12 bases. The DNA of the CDR3 is TGCGCCAGCAGCCAGAGGGGGAAGGGTCAGCCCCAGCATTTT. Its protein product is CASSQRGKGQPQHF.

This sequence joins TRBV7-9 and TRBJ2-2, with 7 bases identical to TRBD2. The germline V gene encodes CDR1 SEHNR and CDR2 FQNEAQ (reference sequence). Germline trimming cut 2 bases from V and 6 bases from J; bases unmatched to any gene: 6. The CDR3 spans 15 residues. The CDR3 loop reads CASSLRGEGSGELFF. In nucleotides, the CDR3 is TGTGCCAGCAGCTTACGCGGGGAGGGGTCCGGGGAGCTGTTTTTT.

The CDR3 region is CASSAGTSAYNEQFF. The CDR3 DNA follows: TGCGCCAGCAGTGCGGGGACTAGCGCATACAATGAGCAGTTCTTC. The chain carries TRBV10-1 and TRBJ2-1; 10 nucleotides match TRBD2. CDR3 length equals 15 residues. Germline V gene lookup returns CDR1 WNHNN and CDR2 SYGVQD (reference sequence). V lost 4 bases to trimming and J lost 4 bases; unmatched junction nucleotides: 4.

This chain connects TRBV9 to TRBJ1-1; no firm D call. V was cut by 3 bases and J by 12 bases, with 12 bases left in between. The germline gives CDR1 SGDLS, CDR2 YYNGEE. There are 11 residues in the CDR3. The CDR3 sequence: CASSDGVRTFF. In DNA, the CDR3 is TGTGCCAGCAGCGATGGAGTTAGGACTTTCTTT.

The chain couples TRBV6-1 to TRBJ2-3; TRBD1 agrees at 7 bases. The CDR3 has 15 residues. From germline, CDR1 is MNHNS and CDR2 SASEGT. Unmatched junction bases numbered 8, after V lost 5 bases and J lost 3 bases. CDR3 coding DNA: TGTGCCAGCAGTATCGACAGGGTTATTACAGATACGCAGTATTTT. It is translated as CASSIDRVITDTQYF.

The V gene is TRBV30, the J gene TRBJ2-7; 11 bases are shared with TRBD2. V gave up 5 bases and J gave up 6 bases; unmatched junction bases: 12. The CDR3 sequence is 15 residues long. CDR1 GTSNPN and CDR2 SVGIG come from the germline V gene (reference sequence). The CDR3 DNA follows: TGTGCCTGGGGGGTGGGGACTAGCGGCAACTCCGAGCAGTACTTC. As protein: CAWGVGTSGNSEQYF.

The rearrangement links TRBV28 to TRBJ1-5; possibly TRBD1 for D (6 bases). Trimming stripped 7 bases from V and 2 bases from J, with 6 bases between. In germline, CDR1 is MDHEN, CDR2 SYDVKM. The CDR3 loop spans 12 amino acids. The CDR3 loop reads CASTGGNQPQHF. The CDR3, as DNA: TGTGCCAGCACAGGGGGCAATCAGCCCCAGCATTTT.

V is TRBV12-5 and J is TRBJ1-5; 11 positions agree with TRBD1. From germline, CDR1 is LGHNT and CDR2 FRNRAP. The J segment lost 0 bases and the V segment lost 4 bases, leaving 5 bases of the junction unmatched. The CDR3 spans 17 residues. CDR3 loop: CASGWDRGDNSNQPQHF. The DNA for the CDR3 is TGTGCTAGTGGTTGGGACAGGGGGGATAATAGCAATCAGCCCCAGCATTTT.

This chain joins TRBV9 and TRBJ2-3; 7 nucleotides align to TRBD2. Per the germline V gene, CDR1 is SGDLS and CDR2 is YYNGEE. This CDR3 is built from 15 residues. J was trimmed by 2 bases and V by 2 bases; bases with no gene match: 5. The DNA of the CDR3 is TGTGCCAGCAGCGTCGGGACTATTAACACAGATACGCAGTATTTT. Its protein product is CASSVGTINTDTQYF.

The chain uses TRBV11-3 and TRBJ2-7; 8 bases align to TRBD1. Losses at the gene ends were 3 bases for V and 2 bases for J; bases not matched to a gene: 3. Germline assignment: CDR1 SGHNT and CDR2 YENEEA. This CDR3 region has 14 residues. Written as DNA, the CDR3 is TGTGCCAGCAGCTTGGGACAGGACCCCTACGAGCAGTACTTC. It encodes CASSLGQDPYEQYF.

This chain connects TRBV6-5 to TRBJ2-7; possibly TRBD2 for D (5 bases). Germline lookup yields CDR1 MNHEY and CDR2 SVGAGI. The V end lost 0 bases, the J end lost 9 bases, and 12 bases lay between the germline ends. The CDR3 is 13 amino acids. The CDR3 coding sequence is TGTGCCAGCAGTTACTCGGACTGGAGCGGGCAGTACTTC. Protein sequence: CASSYSDWSGQYF.

This chain connects TRBV19 to TRBJ1-3; D not resolved. The germline V gene encodes CDR1 LNHDA and CDR2 SQIVND (reference sequence). V was pared by 1 base and J by 3 bases, with 7 bases between. The CDR3 is made up of 14 amino acids. The CDR3 sequence: CASSIGPSGNTIYF. CDR3 bases: TGTGCCAGTAGTATAGGTCCGAGTGGAAACACCATATATTTT. Looking up the rest from reference TRBV19 and TRBJ1-3 gives the full variable domain: DGGITQSPKYLFRKEGQNVTLSCEQNLNHDAMYWYRQDPGQGLRLIYYSQIVNDFQKGDIAEGYSVSREKKESFPLTVTSAQKNPTAFYLCASSIGPSGNTIYFGEGSWLTVV.

This CDR3 reads CASSYPEQFF. The CDR3 nucleotides are TGTGCCAGCAGTTACCCGGAGCAGTTCTTC. The V and J genes are TRBV6-5 and TRBJ2-1, with unresolved D. Trimming removed 2 bases from V and 10 bases from J, with 3 bases in between. Germline V CDR1 and CDR2: MNHEY, SVGAGI. The CDR3 has 10 residues.

V is TRBV6-6 and J is TRBJ2-1, with D perhaps TRBD2 (6 bases). Between the trimmed V and J ends, which lost 10 bases and 4 bases, there was a span of 20 bases. Germline CDR1 and CDR2: MNHNY and SVGAGI (reference sequence). This CDR3 spans 15 amino acids. The DNA for the CDR3 is TGTGCCACCGGGACCGCGGGGATGGCTTACAATGAGCAGTTCTTC. This codes for CATGTAGMAYNEQFF.

J is TRBJ2-7 and V is TRBV6-1, with a possible D match to TRBD2 (6 bases). Germline V CDR1 and CDR2: MNHNS, SASEGT. Trimming left V 1 base short and J 1 base short, with 8 bases between. The CDR3 has 14 residues. The DNA of the CDR3 is TGTGCCAGCAGTGAAGGGCGGGGATCCTACGAGCAGTACTTC. Protein sequence: CASSEGRGSYEQYF.

The chain links TRBV6-1 to TRBJ2-3, with 8 bases lining up with TRBD1. CDR3 length: 16 residues. J gave up 4 bases and V 4 bases, and 10 bases lay outside the gene matches. CDR1 and CDR2 (germline): MNHNS, SASEGT. CDR3 bases: TGTGCCAGCAGTGCCTATGGACAGGGTTCCGCAGATACGCAGTATTTT. As protein: CASSAYGQGSADTQYF.

The V gene is TRBV2, the J gene TRBJ2-4; no definite D call. Between the trimmed V and J ends, which lost 0 bases and 1 base, there was a span of 13 bases. Looked up from germline, CDR1 is SNHLY and CDR2 is FYNNEI. The CDR3 is 17 amino acids. DNA of the CDR3: TGTGCCAGCAGTGAAGCTGTAGCCGTGCCGGCCAAAAACATTCAGTACTTC. It encodes CASSEAVAVPAKNIQYF.

The chain uses TRBV15 and TRBJ1-4; TRBD1 is a possible D gene (6 bases). Trimming stripped 1 base from V and 7 bases from J, with 10 bases between. The CDR3 extends over 14 amino acids. The germline gives CDR1 LNHNV, CDR2 YYDKDF (reference sequence). The chain's CDR3 is CATSRVTGGEKLFF. Here the CDR3 DNA reads TGTGCCACCAGCAGAGTGACAGGTGGTGAAAAACTGTTTTTT.

The rearrangement links TRBV30 to TRBJ2-5; 8 nucleotides agree with TRBD2. Per the germline V gene, CDR1 is GTSNPN and CDR2 is SVGIG (reference sequence). V gave up 3 bases and J gave up 1 base; unmatched junction bases: 4. The CDR3 runs 14 residues. In nucleotides, the CDR3 is TGTGCCTGGAGCCCCGGGGGGGCCCAAGAGACCCAGTACTTC. Protein: CAWSPGGAQETQYF.

This chain links TRBV6-5 with TRBJ2-3; 9 bases match TRBD2. Per germline, CDR1 MNHEY and CDR2 SVGAGI. The CDR3 is 16 residues long. V gave up 0 bases and J gave up 5 bases; unmatched junction bases: 6. DNA of the CDR3: TGTGCCAGCAGTTACTCGGGGCTAGCGGGATTAGATACGCAGTATTTT. Its translation: CASSYSGLAGLDTQYF.

The chain is built from TRBV18 and TRBJ2-7; D call uncertain. V was shortened by 0 bases and J by 0 bases, with 15 bases between the two germline ends. The CDR3 contains 17 residues. CDR1 and CDR2 from the germline V gene are KGHSH and LQKENI. CDR3 in DNA: TGTGCCAGCTCACCACCCGCCCGCGGTGCCAGCTCCTACGAGCAGTACTTC. Translation: CASSPPARGASSYEQYF.